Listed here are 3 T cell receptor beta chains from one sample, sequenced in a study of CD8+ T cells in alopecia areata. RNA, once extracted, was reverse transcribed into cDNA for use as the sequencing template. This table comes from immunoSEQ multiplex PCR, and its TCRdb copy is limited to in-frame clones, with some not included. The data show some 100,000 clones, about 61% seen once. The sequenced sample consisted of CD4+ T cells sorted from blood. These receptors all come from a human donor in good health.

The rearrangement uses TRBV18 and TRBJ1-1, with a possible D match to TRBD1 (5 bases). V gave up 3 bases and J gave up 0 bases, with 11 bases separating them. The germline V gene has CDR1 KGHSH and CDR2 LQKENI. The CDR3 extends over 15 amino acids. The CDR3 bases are TGTGCCAGCTCACCCCATGACAGCGTGAACACTGAAGCTTTCTTT. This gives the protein CASSPHDSVNTEAFF. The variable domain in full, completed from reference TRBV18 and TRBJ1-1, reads NAGVMQNPRHLVRRRGQEARLRCSPMKGHSHVYWYRQLPEEGLKFMVYLQKENIIDESGMPKERFSAEFPKEGPSILRIQQVVRGDSAAYFCASSPHDSVNTEAFFGQGTRLTVV.

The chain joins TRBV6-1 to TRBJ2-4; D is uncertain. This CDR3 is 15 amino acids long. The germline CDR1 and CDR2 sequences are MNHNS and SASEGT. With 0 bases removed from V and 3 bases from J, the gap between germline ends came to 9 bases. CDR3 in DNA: TGTGCCAGCAGTGAAGCGACGGACGGCAAAAACATTCAGTACTTC. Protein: CASSEATDGKNIQYF.

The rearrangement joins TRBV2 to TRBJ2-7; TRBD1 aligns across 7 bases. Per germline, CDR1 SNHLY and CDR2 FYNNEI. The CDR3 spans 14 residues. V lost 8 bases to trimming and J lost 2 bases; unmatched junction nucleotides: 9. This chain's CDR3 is CASLRQGPTYEQYF. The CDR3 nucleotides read TGTGCCAGCCTACGACAGGGCCCCACCTACGAGCAGTACTTC.